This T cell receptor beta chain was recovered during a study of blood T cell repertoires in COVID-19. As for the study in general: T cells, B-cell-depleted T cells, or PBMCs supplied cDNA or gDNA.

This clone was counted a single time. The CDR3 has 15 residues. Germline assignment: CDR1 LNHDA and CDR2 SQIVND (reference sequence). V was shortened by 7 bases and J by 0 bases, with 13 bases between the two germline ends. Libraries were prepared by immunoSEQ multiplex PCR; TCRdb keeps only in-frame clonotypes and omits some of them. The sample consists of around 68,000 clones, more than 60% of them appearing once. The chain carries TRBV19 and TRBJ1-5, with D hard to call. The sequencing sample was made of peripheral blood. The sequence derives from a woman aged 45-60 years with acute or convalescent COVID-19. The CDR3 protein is CASKDYPYSNQPQHF. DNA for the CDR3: TGTGCCAGTAAGGACTACCCCTATAGCAATCAGCCCCAGCATTTT.